This paragraph covers one T cell receptor beta chain sequence. Its antigen is still unknown. The input lacks base qualities; no much larger clone sits a single base away. Trimming takes 2 bases from V and 6 bases from J, and the germline ends sit 16 bases apart. The CDR3 goes from the cysteine to the phenylalanine over 14 residues. CDR3 DNA only is kept here, 42 bases in frame from base 1. The germline V gene (reference sequence) gives CDR1 as GTSNPN and CDR2 as SVGIG. Each collaborating institution followed its own protocols to collect whole blood in K2EDTA tubes. Collaborator samples were shipped for TCRbeta analysis as frozen whole blood, isolated PBMCs, or DNA extracted from either sample type. The sample comes from a study of blood T cell repertoires in COVID-19 (dated by TCRdb to 2018 to 2020). In the study overall: The collaborator samples originated in the United States, Italy and Spain and spanned the acute and convalescent phases of COVID-19. Subjects who had been exposed to COVID-19, were actively infected with it, or had recovered from it provided the deeply sampled blood TCRbeta repertoires that made up the dataset. The material from the prospective study consisted of cDNA or gDNA derived from T cells, B-cell-depleted T cells, or PBMCs. A freely available public database, intended as a resource for researchers studying the immune response to SARS-CoV-2, is where the repertoires were released. A de-identified subject ID, COVID-19 status, age in years and sex were almost always included in the sample metadata. The samples were drawn from two sources: the first 160 participants of the ongoing ImmuneRACE study, and about 1,300 subjects contributed by 6 global collaborators. Where HLA class I and class II types were available, the types were taken from metadata supplied by the sample provider, not from assay-based typing. What the work shows at the level of the full study, not this receptor alone: Clinical and demographic metadata were provided uncurated, with the amount varying by source and participant.

TCRbeta CDR3 regions were amplified from genomic DNA by means of the immunoSEQ Assay, a bias-controlled multiplex PCR. On the study's bioinformatics: The number of nucleated cells in each sample was estimated by amplification of reference gene primers within the assay. To quantify the absolute abundance of each unique TCRbeta CDR3 rearrangement, sequence reads were collapsed and filtered. For each sample, productive Simpson clonality was calculated as the square root of Simpson's diversity index across productive rearrangements. The table comes from immuneACCESS by way of TCRdb, which keeps in-frame sequences with V and J called. Part of the clones is missing from these tables; in studies checked, under half for an unresolved V gene and the rest for unknown reasons. The V and J calls and clone size come from that table; D and trimming were worked out from the DNA. This sample has approximately 71,000 clones in its table, and around 76% of those were observed once. The leading ten clones occupy approximately 15% of the sample.

The receptor chain draws on TRBV30 and TRBJ1-2; the D gene is perhaps TRBD1, from 6 matching bases. Sequencing was done on a sample of peripheral blood. This TCR was recovered from a woman at least 80 years old with acute or convalescent COVID-19. The encoded CDR3 is CAWSPWVRGNGYTF. The DNA sequence is TGTGCCTGGAGTCCGTGGGTCAGGGGAAATGGCTACACCTTC.